The text below deals with one T cell receptor (beta chain). Authors' analysis steps: Estimation of nucleated cell counts was performed using reference gene primer amplification. Sequenced by immunoSEQ multiplex PCR; TCRdb stores in-frame clones only, minus some. Clone size and the V and J calls come from that table; the DNA yielded D and trimming. The top ten clones hold approximately 4.6% of a sample with 300,000 to 400,000 clones, just over 85% of them seen once. The data belong to a study of blood T cell repertoires in COVID-19. On the study more broadly: Both acute and convalescent COVID-19 samples were obtained from the United States, Italy and Spain.

The germline V and J ends were trimmed by 8 bases and 6 bases, with 16 bases remaining between them. The CDR3 is made up of 13 amino acids. Germline-derived CDR1 and CDR2 are MDHEN and SYDVKM. Participant age was roughly 18 to 95 years, and participants resided in approximately 25 US areas. Participants reported their clinical history, and cohort assignment relied on those reports. Sequenced: PBMCs or T cells enriched from blood (not recorded which). The chain combines TRBV28 with TRBJ1-2; tentative D call: TRBD1 (5 bases). The sequence came from a woman between 40 and 50 years old with acute COVID-19. CDR3 DNA: TGTGCCAGCGGGGGGACGGTTCGGGATGGCTACACCTTC. It is translated as CASGGTVRDGYTF.